The present entry profiles one T cell receptor (beta chain) with its context. What this receptor recognizes is not known. Base-call qualities are not available, and no considerably larger clone is one nucleotide away. V is pruned by 0 bases and J by 6 bases, leaving 4 bases of the junction without a gene match. Reading from cysteine to phenylalanine, the CDR3 counts 14 amino acids. CDR3 DNA only is kept here, 42 bases in frame from base 1. CDR1 SGDLS and CDR2 YYNGEE are derived from the germline V gene. The donors were included in the validation cohort of roughly 120 subjects, a group kept apart from the roughly 670-subject first cohort. Libraries were built with the immunoSEQ multiplex PCR assay. In the authors' own workflow: A statistical classification framework was built for diagnosing cytomegalovirus status from the catalog of TCR beta chain sequences. TCRdb limited this immuneACCESS table to in-frame rearrangements with V and J called. A share of clones is missing; checked studies link under half to unresolved V genes, and the rest is unexplained. V and J calls and clone size are copied from that table; D and trimming were computed from the DNA. The sample table lists a few hundred thousand clones, 90% of them with a count of one. The biggest ten clones account for 3.1% of the sample.

The data stem from a study of cytomegalovirus exposure and HLA in healthy donors (dated by TCRdb to about 2017). In terms of the full investigation: According to a later analysis, the 120 or so validation repertoires were produced on the same platform as the approximately 690 repertoires of the first cohort. High-throughput TCR immunosequencing, statistical association of individual TCRs with disease status, and machine learning were combined to predict cytomegalovirus infection status. A separate validation cohort of 100 to 150 different subjects was used in addition to the 666-subject first cohort. The aim of the study was to test whether cataloging public T cell receptors could identify signatures of past pathogen exposure.

Here is what the overall study found, with its caveats: The classifier was reported to diagnose cytomegalovirus status with high specificity and sensitivity in both the original cohort and the validation cohort. The validation cohort had no HLA typing available for a later analysis, so co-occurrence within that cohort was assessed over all 110 or so repertoires. The study listed 164 TCR beta chains as associated with cytomegalovirus. While some public TCRs were present in many individuals, most TCR sequences turned up only very rarely across donors. In vitro tests confirmed that a few of the cytomegalovirus-associated TCR beta chains recognize cytomegalovirus antigens. It was suggested by the authors that the approach could potentially be generalized to other disease states and immunological phenotypes. Subsequent analysis determined that TCRs grouped into clusters in the first cohort also showed a tendency toward co-occurrence across the roughly 130 validation repertoires, and about 94% of cluster scores exceeded 0.

The sample consisted of PBMCs. The chain employs TRBV9 and TRBJ2-7; 9 nucleotides in the junction match TRBD1. The TCR sequence derives from a woman aged 30 to 39 in good health and CMV-seronegative. The sequenced DNA is TGTGCCAGCAGCGTAGTGGGACAGGGCGCCGAGCAGTACTTC. Translated, this is CASSVVGQGAEQYF.